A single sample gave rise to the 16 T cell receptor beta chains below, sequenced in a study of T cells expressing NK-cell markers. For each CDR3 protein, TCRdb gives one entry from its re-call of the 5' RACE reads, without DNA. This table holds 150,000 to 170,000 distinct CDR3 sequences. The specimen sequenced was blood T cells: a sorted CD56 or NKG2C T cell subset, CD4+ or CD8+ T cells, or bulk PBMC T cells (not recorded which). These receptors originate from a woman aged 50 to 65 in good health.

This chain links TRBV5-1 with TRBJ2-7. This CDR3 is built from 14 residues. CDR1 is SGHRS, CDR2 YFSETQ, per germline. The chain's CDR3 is CASSFWVSTYEQYF.

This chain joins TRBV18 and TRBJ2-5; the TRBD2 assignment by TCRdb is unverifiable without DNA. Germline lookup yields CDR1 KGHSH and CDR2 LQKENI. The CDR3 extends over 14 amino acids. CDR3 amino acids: CASSPPLVQETQYF.

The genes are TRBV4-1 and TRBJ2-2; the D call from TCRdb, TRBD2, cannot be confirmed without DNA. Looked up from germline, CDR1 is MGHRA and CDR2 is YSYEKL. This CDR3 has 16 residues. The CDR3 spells CASSPRLALNTGELFF.

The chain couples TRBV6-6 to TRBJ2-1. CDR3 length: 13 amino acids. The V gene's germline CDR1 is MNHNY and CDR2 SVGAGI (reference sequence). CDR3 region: CASSYSQSNEQFF.

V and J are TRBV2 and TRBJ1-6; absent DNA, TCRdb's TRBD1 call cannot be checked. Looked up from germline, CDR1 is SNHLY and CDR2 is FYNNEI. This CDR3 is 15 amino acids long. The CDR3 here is CASESGQGYDSPLHF.

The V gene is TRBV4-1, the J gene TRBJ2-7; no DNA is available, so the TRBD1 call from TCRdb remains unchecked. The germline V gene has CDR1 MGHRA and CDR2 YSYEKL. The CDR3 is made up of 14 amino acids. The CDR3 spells CASSPYPGNYEQYF.

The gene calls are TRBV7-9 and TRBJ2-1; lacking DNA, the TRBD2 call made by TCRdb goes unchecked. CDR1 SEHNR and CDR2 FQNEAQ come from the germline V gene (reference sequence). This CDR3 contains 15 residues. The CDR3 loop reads CASILAGALYNEQFF.

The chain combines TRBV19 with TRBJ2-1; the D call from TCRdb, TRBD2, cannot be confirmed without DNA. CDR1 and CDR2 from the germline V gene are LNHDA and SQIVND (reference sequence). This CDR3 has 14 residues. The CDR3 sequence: CATSIAGGYNEQFF.

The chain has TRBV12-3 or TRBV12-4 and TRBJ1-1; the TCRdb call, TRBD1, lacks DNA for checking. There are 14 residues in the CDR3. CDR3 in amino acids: CASSWTGGNTEAFF.

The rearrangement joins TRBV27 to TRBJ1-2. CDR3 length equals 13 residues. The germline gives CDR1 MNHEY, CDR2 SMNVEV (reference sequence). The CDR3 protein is CATYTTANYGYTF.

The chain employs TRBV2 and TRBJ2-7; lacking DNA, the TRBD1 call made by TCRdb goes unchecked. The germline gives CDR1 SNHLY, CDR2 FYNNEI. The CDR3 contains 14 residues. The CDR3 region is CASKGGRFAYEQYF.

The CDR3: CATSGKGLAGGTSSYNEQFF. The chain couples TRBV24-1 to TRBJ2-1; TCRdb outputs TRBD2, but without DNA this stays unchecked. Germline CDR1 reads KGHDR; CDR2 reads SFDVKD. The CDR3 has 20 amino acids.

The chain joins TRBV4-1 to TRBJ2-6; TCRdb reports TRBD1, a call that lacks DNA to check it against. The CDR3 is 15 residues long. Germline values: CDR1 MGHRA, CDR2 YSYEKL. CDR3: CASNPRGAGANVLTF.

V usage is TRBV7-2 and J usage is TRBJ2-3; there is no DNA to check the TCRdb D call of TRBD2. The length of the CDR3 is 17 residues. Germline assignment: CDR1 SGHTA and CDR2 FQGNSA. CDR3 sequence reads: CASSSTRLGLFTDTQYF.

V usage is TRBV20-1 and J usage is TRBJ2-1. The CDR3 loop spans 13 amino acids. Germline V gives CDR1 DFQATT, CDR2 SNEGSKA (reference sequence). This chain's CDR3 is CSARASLWDEQFF.

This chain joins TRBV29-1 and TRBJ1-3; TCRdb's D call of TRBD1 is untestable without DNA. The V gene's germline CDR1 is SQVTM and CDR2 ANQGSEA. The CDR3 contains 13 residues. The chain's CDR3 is CSVSGVDRNTIYF. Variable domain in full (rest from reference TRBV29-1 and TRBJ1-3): SAVISQKPSRDICQRGTSLTIQCQVDSQVTMMFWYRQQPGQSLTLIATANQGSEATYESGFVIDKFPISRPNLTFSTLTVSNMSPEDSSIYLCSVSGVDRNTIYFGEGSWLTVV.